This T cell receptor beta chain was sequenced for a study of T cells in Graves' hyperthyroidism and ophthalmopathy. Uncontrolled infections, other autoimmune diseases, pregnancy or lactation led to exclusion of patients. RNA transcripts served as the template for amplifying TCR beta CDR3 regions. In the first-round RT-PCR of the TCR CDR3, the HTBI primer set was used. TCRdb redid the calling of the multiplex PCR reads with MiXCR, one entry per CDR3 protein. The table includes about 480,000 distinct CDR3 sequences, around an eighth detected once. This clonotype was counted ten times or more. The specimen sequenced was blood. This clonotype was sampled from a woman aged 18 to 35 with Graves' hyperthyroidism.

CDR3 nucleotides: TGTGCTAGTGGTCGCGGACAGGGTAATCAGCCCCAGCATTTT. This codes for CASGRGQGNQPQHF. The gene calls are TRBV12-5 and TRBJ1-5; 8 positions agree with TRBD1. V trimming: 5 bases; J trimming: 4 bases; junction bases outside the gene matches: 4. This CDR3 contains 14 residues. Germline V CDR1 and CDR2: LGHNT, FRNRAP.